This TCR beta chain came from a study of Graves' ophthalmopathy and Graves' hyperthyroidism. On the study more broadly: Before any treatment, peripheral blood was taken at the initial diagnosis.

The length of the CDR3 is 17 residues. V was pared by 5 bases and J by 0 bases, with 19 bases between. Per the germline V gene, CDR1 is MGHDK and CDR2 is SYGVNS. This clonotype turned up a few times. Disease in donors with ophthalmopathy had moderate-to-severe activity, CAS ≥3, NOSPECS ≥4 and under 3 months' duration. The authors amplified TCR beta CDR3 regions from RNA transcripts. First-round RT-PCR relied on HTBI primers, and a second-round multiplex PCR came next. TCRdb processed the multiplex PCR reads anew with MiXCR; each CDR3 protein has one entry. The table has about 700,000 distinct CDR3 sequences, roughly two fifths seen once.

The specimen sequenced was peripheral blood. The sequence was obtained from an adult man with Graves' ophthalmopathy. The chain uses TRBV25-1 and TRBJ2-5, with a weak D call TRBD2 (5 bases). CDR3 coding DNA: TGTGCCAGCAGTTTTCCGCCTGACTCGGGATACCAAGAGACCCAGTACTTC. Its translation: CASSFPPDSGYQETQYF.